One and the same sample provided the 10 T cell receptor beta chains below, sequenced in a study of T cells after yellow fever vaccination (dated by TCRdb to between 2017 and 2020). The treatment or condition label, as the study defines it: live attenuated yellow fever vaccine strain. Library method: 5' RACE. Sequencing was carried out with an Illumina HiSeq 2500. The public reads were reanalyzed by TCRdb: fastp trimming at Q25, MiXCR alignment, in-frame beta chains only. Rows with a matching CDR3 protein are joined into one entry that keeps the most common DNA and genes. The sample table records around 550,000 distinct CDR3 sequences; over 15% of these occur just once. Approximately 15% of the sample is taken by the ten largest. Sample: PBMCs, taken 15 days after the yellow fever booster vaccination. All receptors come from a man aged 25-40 years who received the YFV17D yellow fever vaccine.

This sequence joins TRBV20-1 and TRBJ2-1, with TRBD2 matching over 8 bases. The germline V gene has CDR1 DFQATT and CDR2 SNEGSKA (reference sequence). The CDR3 has 12 amino acids. V trimming: 7 bases; J trimming: 10 bases; junction bases outside the gene matches: 9. The CDR3 coding sequence is TGCAGTGTTCGAGCGGGAGTAGAAGAGCAGTTCTTC. This sequence encodes CSVRAGVEEQFF.

The CDR3 loop is CSVGAGGPPDTQYF. The CDR3 DNA reads as TGCAGCGTGGGAGCGGGAGGGCCTCCGGATACGCAGTATTTT. The chain has TRBV29-1 and TRBJ2-3; 10 positions match TRBD2. This CDR3 contains 14 residues. Germline trimming cut 6 bases from V and 6 bases from J; bases unmatched to any gene: 9. CDR1 and CDR2 (germline): SQVTM, ANQGSEA.

CDR3: CASSLGSGGSGTDTQYF. In DNA, the CDR3 is TGTGCCAGCAGCTTAGGTAGTGGCGGGAGTGGAACAGATACGCAGTATTTT. The chain links TRBV7-9 to TRBJ2-3, with 7 bases identical to TRBD2. This CDR3 has 17 residues. Germline loops: CDR1 SEHNR, CDR2 FQNEAQ (reference sequence). The J segment lost 3 bases and the V segment lost 1 base, leaving 10 bases of the junction unmatched.

This clonotype has just a few counts. This sequence joins TRBV19 and TRBJ1-1; D gene ambiguous. CDR1 LNHDA and CDR2 SQIVND come from the germline V gene (reference sequence). This CDR3 is 15 amino acids long. Trimming removed 1 base at V and 0 bases at J, with 9 bases between. The CDR3 loop is CASSIVGSLNTEAFF. CDR3 coding DNA: TGTGCCAGTAGTATAGTTGGGTCCCTGAACACTGAAGCTTTCTTT.

The chain uses TRBV10-3 and TRBJ1-4; D call uncertain. Germline CDR1 and CDR2: ENHRY and SYGVKD. The V end was cut by 10 bases, the J end by 13 bases, with 22 bases between. The CDR3 loop spans 13 amino acids. The chain's CDR3 is CASSQEAVFGLFF. In nucleotides, the CDR3 is TGTGCCAGTAGCCAGGAAGCTGTTTTCGGACTGTTTTTT.

This clonotype was detected a few times. This chain joins TRBV5-1 and TRBJ2-1, with 9 bases that match TRBD2. The V segment lost 4 bases and the J segment 3 bases; nucleotides outside the gene matches: 8. CDR3 length equals 16 residues. Germline loops: CDR1 SGHRS, CDR2 YFSETQ. CDR3 loop: CASSPPLAGNYNEQFF. Here the CDR3 DNA reads TGCGCCAGCAGCCCGCCGCTAGCGGGAAACTACAATGAGCAGTTCTTC.

This chain uses TRBV27 with TRBJ2-7, with D possibly TRBD2 on 6 matching bases. This CDR3 comprises 13 residues. Per germline, CDR1 MNHEY and CDR2 SMNVEV (reference sequence). Trimming pared 3 bases from V and 5 bases from J, leaving 11 bases between. CDR3 bases: TGTGCCAGCAGTTTCCAAACTAGCCACGAGCAGTACTTC. It codes for CASSFQTSHEQYF.

The sample holds a few counts of this clonotype. V usage is TRBV7-9 and J usage is TRBJ2-1; D gene uncertain. The CDR3 consists of 14 residues. Looked up from germline, CDR1 is SEHNR and CDR2 is FQNEAQ (reference sequence). The germline V and J ends were trimmed by 2 bases and 7 bases, with 12 bases remaining between them. The CDR3 spells CASSLPPHYNEQFF. DNA of the CDR3: TGTGCCAGCAGCTTACCCCCGCACTATAATGAGCAGTTCTTC.

The genes are TRBV20-1 and TRBJ2-3, with 8 nucleotides matching TRBD1. V was clipped by 3 bases and J by 6 bases; unmatched bases: 5. There are 13 residues in the CDR3. Looked up from germline, CDR1 is DFQATT and CDR2 is SNEGSKA (reference sequence). DNA for the CDR3: TGCAGTGCTAGGCGGACAGGGAAGGATACGCAGTATTTT. Protein product: CSARRTGKDTQYF.

This clonotype was counted between two and nine times. V usage is TRBV7-9 and J usage is TRBJ1-5, with no clear D. Germline V gives CDR1 SEHNR, CDR2 FQNEAQ (reference sequence). This CDR3 region has 12 residues. Trimming shortened V by 1 base and J by 9 bases, and 7 bases separated the two germline ends. The chain's CDR3 is CASSLDNRPQHF. CDR3 DNA: TGTGCCAGCAGCTTAGATAACAGGCCCCAGCATTTT.